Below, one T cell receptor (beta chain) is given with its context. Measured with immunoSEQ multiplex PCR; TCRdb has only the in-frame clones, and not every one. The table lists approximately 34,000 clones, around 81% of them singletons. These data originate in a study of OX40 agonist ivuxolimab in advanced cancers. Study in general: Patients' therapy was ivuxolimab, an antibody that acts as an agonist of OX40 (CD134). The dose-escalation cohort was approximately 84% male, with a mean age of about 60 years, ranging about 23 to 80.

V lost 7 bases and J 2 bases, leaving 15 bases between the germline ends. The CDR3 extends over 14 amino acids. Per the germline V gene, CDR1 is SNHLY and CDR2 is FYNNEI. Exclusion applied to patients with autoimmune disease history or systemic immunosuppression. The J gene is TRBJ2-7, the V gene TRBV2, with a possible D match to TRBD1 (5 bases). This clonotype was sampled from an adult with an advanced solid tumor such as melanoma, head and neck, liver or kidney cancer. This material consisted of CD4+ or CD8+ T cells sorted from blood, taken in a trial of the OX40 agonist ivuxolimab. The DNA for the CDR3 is TGTGCCAGCAATACAGGTCAACCCCCCTACGAGCAGTACTTC. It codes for CASNTGQPPYEQYF.